Following are 16 T cell receptor beta chains from one sample sequenced in a study of T-cell reconstitution after alpha-beta-depleted transplantation in children. Unique molecular identifiers were used to barcode this TCRbeta library. Via MiXCR, TCRdb re-called the PCR reads, giving one row per CDR3 protein. The sample yields 180,000 or so distinct CDR3 sequences, roughly 6.3% seen once. The sequencing here drew on PBMCs, taken before TCRalphabeta/CD19-depleted stem cell transplant. All receptors come from a girl under two years old with combined immunodeficiency, due to receive a stem cell transplant.

Ten or more counts support this clonotype. The V gene is TRBV20-1, the J gene TRBJ2-7, with TRBD1 matching over 7 bases. The CDR3 runs 14 residues. Losses at the gene ends were 4 bases for V and 5 bases for J; bases not matched to a gene: 11. Germline values: CDR1 DFQATT, CDR2 SNEGSKA (reference sequence). The CDR3 loop reads CSATQQGFYDEQYF. The DNA for the CDR3 is TGCAGTGCTACCCAACAGGGGTTTTATGACGAGCAGTACTTC.

Ten or more counts support this clonotype. V is TRBV15 and J is TRBJ2-5; a possible D gene is TRBD2 (6 bases). Germline V CDR1 and CDR2: LNHNV, YYDKDF (reference sequence). The CDR3 covers 14 residues. V gave up 0 bases and J gave up 9 bases, with 14 bases separating them. The CDR3 DNA follows: TGTGCCACCAGCAGAGACTGGGAGGAGAGGGCCCAGTACTTC. Translation gives CATSRDWEERAQYF.

There are a few counts of this clonotype. The J gene is TRBJ2-1, the V gene TRBV14; TRBD2 agrees at 7 bases. The CDR3 is made up of 16 amino acids. Germline trimming cut 1 base from V and 4 bases from J; bases unmatched to any gene: 7. Germline CDR1 SGHDN, CDR2 FVKESK. The CDR3 loop reads CASSQGKTSSYNEQFF. CDR3 coding DNA: TGTGCCAGCAGCCAAGGAAAGACTAGCTCTTACAATGAGCAGTTCTTC.

Remarks on this clonotype: Germline is not matched at one junction end, which may reflect a read error. CDR3 loop: CASSERAGGAKNSQYF. DNA for the CDR3: TGTGCCAGCAGTGAAAGGGCAGGGGGGGCCAAAAACAGTCAGTACTTC. This chain links TRBV25-1 with TRBJ2-4, with D perhaps given as TRBD1 or TRBD2 (7 bases each). The CDR3 contains 16 residues. Germline CDR1 reads MGHDK; CDR2 reads SYGVNS.

V usage is TRBV7-8 and J usage is TRBJ2-1; D is unclear. CDR3 size: 14 residues. The germline gives CDR1 SGHVS, CDR2 FQNEAQ. V was cut by 5 bases and J by 3 bases, with 11 bases left in between. CDR3: CASSATRVYNEQFF. The CDR3 DNA reads TGTGCCAGCAGCGCCACACGGGTCTACAATGAGCAGTTCTTC.

This clonotype was counted many times. The gene calls are TRBV6-7 and TRBJ2-5, with D perhaps matching TRBD1 (6 bases). TRBV6-7 is placed among ORFs of uncertain function. This CDR3 has 24 amino acids. Trimming cost V 2 bases and J 3 bases, with 40 bases left between them. The CDR3 protein is CASSYRTGPTLRDWEWTDKETQYF. CDR3 DNA sequence: TGTGCCAGCAGTTACCGTACAGGGCCCACTCTGAGGGATTGGGAGTGGACGGATAAAGAGACCCAGTACTTC.

This clonotype was counted at least ten times. The rearrangement joins TRBV6-2 or TRBV6-3 to TRBJ2-1, with 8 bases lining up with TRBD2. The CDR3 has 13 amino acids. V lost 7 bases, J lost 9 bases, and 8 bases stayed unmatched. CDR1 is MNHEY and CDR2 is SVGEGT in the germline V gene. For the CDR3, the DNA is TGTGCCAGCACCAGCAGTAGCGGGATTGAGCAGTTCTTC. This translates into CASTSSSGIEQFF.

This clonotype was seen at least ten times. The rearrangement joins TRBV12-3 or TRBV12-4 to TRBJ2-5; possibly TRBD2 for D (6 bases). V was shortened by 4 bases and J by 5 bases, with 11 bases between the two germline ends. This CDR3 contains 13 residues. CDR3 DNA sequence: TGTGCCAGCAGTTCGGGGGTCCCGGAGACCCAGTACTTC. It is translated as CASSSGVPETQYF.

This clonotype was seen more than once but under ten times. The genes are TRBV29-1 and TRBJ1-1; possible D gene TRBD1, 6 bases. CDR3 length: 13 residues. Germline V gene data show CDR1 as SQVTM and CDR2 as ANQGSEA. V lost 3 bases and J lost 6, with 14 bases in between. The CDR3 here is CSVEGGRASEAFF. The CDR3 bases are TGCAGCGTTGAGGGGGGCCGCGCATCTGAAGCTTTCTTT.

This clonotype occurred many times. The V gene is TRBV20-1, the J gene TRBJ2-1, with a weak D call TRBD2 (5 bases). CDR3 length equals 14 residues. Germline CDR1 DFQATT, CDR2 SNEGSKA (reference sequence). Trimming removed 5 bases at V and 1 base at J, with 12 bases between. This chain's CDR3 is CSAALGDSYNEQFF. The CDR3 DNA follows: TGCAGTGCTGCACTAGGTGATTCCTACAATGAGCAGTTCTTC.

Ten or more counts support this clonotype. The rearrangement joins TRBV20-1 to TRBJ2-3, with D hard to call. Germline V gives CDR1 DFQATT, CDR2 SNEGSKA (reference sequence). The CDR3 consists of 12 residues. The V gene lost 3 bases and the J gene lost 3 bases, with 7 bases spanning the gap. The CDR3 loop reads CSASLGTDTQYF. Here the CDR3 DNA reads TGCAGTGCTAGTCTAGGGACAGATACGCAGTATTTT.

This clonotype was found many times. This chain uses TRBV29-1 with TRBJ2-7; D tentatively fits TRBD1 or TRBD2 (5 bases each). V lost 6 bases to trimming and J lost 0 bases, with 15 bases between them. Looked up from germline, CDR1 is SQVTM and CDR2 is ANQGSEA. The length of the CDR3 is 14 residues. CDR3 in DNA: TGCAGCGTCGCCCCACGGGACCGCTCCTACGAGCAGTACTTC. It codes for CSVAPRDRSYEQYF.

This clonotype came up many times. This chain uses TRBV7-2 with TRBJ2-7, with unresolved D. This CDR3 is 15 amino acids long. Germline V CDR1 and CDR2: SGHTA, FQGNSA. V lost 5 bases and J lost 3, with 17 bases in between. CDR3 coding DNA: TGTGCCAGCAGCCCTGGTTACCCTATTCTCTACGAGCAGTACTTC. It translates to CASSPGYPILYEQYF.

This clonotype was counted at least ten times. The V gene is TRBV14, the J gene TRBJ2-1; D gene unclear. Deletions cut 1 base from V and 3 bases from J, with 7 bases between. CDR1 is SGHDN, CDR2 FVKESK, per germline. CDR3 length: 14 amino acids. The CDR3: CASSQGKLYNEQFF. The CDR3 nucleotides are TGTGCCAGCAGCCAAGGAAAACTCTACAATGAGCAGTTCTTC.

This clonotype was detected many times. The chain employs TRBV24-1 and TRBJ2-1, with 9 bases fitting TRBD1. The J segment lost 7 bases and the V segment lost 3 bases, leaving 15 bases of the junction unmatched. The CDR3 length is 18 residues. The germline gives CDR1 KGHDR, CDR2 SFDVKD. The CDR3 nucleotides are TGTGCCACCAGTGATCGAGGGACAGGGATGACCCTAGGGAATGAGCAGTTCTTC. Its protein product is CATSDRGTGMTLGNEQFF.

This clonotype was observed a few times. V is TRBV28 and J is TRBJ1-1, with D possibly TRBD1 on 6 matching bases. V lost 6 bases, J lost 10 bases, and 21 bases lay in between. The CDR3 has 14 amino acids. Per the germline V gene, CDR1 is MDHEN and CDR2 is SYDVKM. The CDR3 nucleotides read TGTGCCAGCAGGGACCTCGGGGGGGCACCGGGAGCTTTCTTT. It codes for CASRDLGGAPGAFF.